Listed below are T cell receptor beta chains from one sample, sequenced in a study of T cell responses to AZD1222 COVID-19 vaccine. Assay used: immunoSEQ multiplex PCR; TCRdb lists only in-frame clones, some missing. The sample consists of 130,000 or so clones, approximately 95% of them appearing once. The source material was peripheral blood, sampled on day 0 of MenACWY control vaccination. The receptors derive from an adult in good health. The CDR3 runs from the conserved cysteine through the conserved F or W. A D gene is named only where the DNA matches it firmly.

v_call	d_call	cdr3_length	j_call	cdr3_nt	cdr3_aa
TRBV14	NA	13	TRBJ1-6	TGTGCCAGCAGCCAAGATCTCTATTCACCCCTCCACTTT	CASSQDLYSPLHF
TRBV28	NA	12	TRBJ2-7	TGTGCCAGCAGTTTACAGGGGAGAGAGCAGTACTTC	CASSLQGREQYF
TRBV19	NA	13	TRBJ2-7	TGTGCCAGTAGTATGGGCAACTCCTACGAGCAGTACTTC	CASSMGNSYEQYF
TRBV25-1	NA	12	TRBJ1-2	TGTGCCAGCAGTACAGGAGGACGTGGCTACACCTTC	CASSTGGRGYTF
TRBV7-3	TRBD1	14	TRBJ2-2	TGTGCCAGCAGCTTGACAGGGGTCACCGGGGAGCTGTTTTTT	CASSLTGVTGELFF
TRBV6-5	NA	14	TRBJ1-1	TGTGCCAGCAGCCTCTACCAGGGTAGCACTGAAGCTTTCTTT	CASSLYQGSTEAFF
TRBV23-1	TRBD1	18	TRBJ2-3	TGCGCCAGCAGTCAATCGGTCCGACAGGGGTGGAACACAGATACGCAGTATTTT	CASSQSVRQGWNTDTQYF
TRBV7-9	NA	15	TRBJ1-6	TGTGCCAGCAGCTTAGAATCGGAACTGAGCTCACCCCTTCACTTT	CASSLESELSSPLHF
TRBV9	NA	14	TRBJ2-7	TGTGCCAGCAGCGACGGGACGGATGGACTCGAGCAGTACTTC	CASSDGTDGLEQYF
TRBV28	NA	15	TRBJ2-1	TGTGCCAGCAGTTTTAAGCTACTTTTCTACAATGAGCAGTTCTTC	CASSFKLLFYNEQFF
TRBV28	TRBD2	14	TRBJ2-7	TGTGCCAGCAGTTGGGCGGGAGGGTCATACGAGCAGTACTTC	CASSWAGGSYEQYF
TRBV28	NA	15	TRBJ2-2	TGTGCCAGCAGGCGCAGCGGGCCGAACACCGGGGAGCTGTTTTTT	CASRRSGPNTGELFF
TRBV4-3	NA	14	TRBJ1-1	TGCGCCAGCAGCCAAGTCGGCCTGAACACTGAAGCTTTCTTT	CASSQVGLNTEAFF
TRBV18	NA	16	TRBJ1-3	TGTGCCAGCTCACCACCCGATGGGGGATCTGGAAACACCATATATTTT	CASSPPDGGSGNTIYF
TRBV4-3	TRBD1	13	TRBJ1-3	TGCGCCAGCAGCCAGACAGGGTGGAACACCATATATTTT	CASSQTGWNTIYF
TRBV6-5	NA	12	TRBJ1-2	TGTGCCAGCAGATGGCCCAACTATGGCTACACCTTC	CASRWPNYGYTF
TRBV18	NA	14	TRBJ2-5	TGTGCCAGCTCGTCCGGGACCAATAAAGAGACCCAGTACTTC	CASSSGTNKETQYF